The 23 T cell receptor beta chains below all came from one sample that was sequenced in a study of identical twins. TCRdb re-derived calls from the 5' RACE reads in MiXCR, one entry per CDR3 protein. In the table there are some 460,000 distinct CDR3 sequences, 14% of which are singletons. This sample was shared with a second study, whose subject was yellow fever vaccine responses in identical twins.

Sequences were obtained from CD4+ T cells sorted from blood. The receptor source for this set is a woman under 30 in good health.

The V gene is TRBV28, the J gene TRBJ2-1; D possibly uses TRBD1 or TRBD2 (5 bases each). The CDR3 is 13 amino acids. Per the germline V gene, CDR1 is MDHEN and CDR2 is SYDVKM. Trimming took 7 bases from V and 10 from J, leaving 17 bases between them. In DNA form, the CDR3 reads TGTGCCAGCACCATCCAGGGCGGGTCAGAGCAGTTCTTC. Translating gives CASTIQGGSEQFF.

The chain employs TRBV18 and TRBJ2-1, with TRBD2 identical over 9 bases. The germline V gene encodes CDR1 KGHSH and CDR2 LQKENI. The CDR3 consists of 18 residues. Unmatched junction bases numbered 13, after V lost 3 bases and J lost 4 bases. CDR3 amino acids: CASSPTLTSGRAYNEQFF. The CDR3 coding sequence is TGTGCCAGCTCACCTACACTGACTAGCGGCAGGGCTTACAATGAGCAGTTCTTC.

The CDR3 is CASSSPGQGASGRGFGYNEQFF. CDR3 in DNA: TGTGCCAGCAGCTCTCCGGGACAGGGGGCTAGCGGGAGAGGTTTTGGGTACAATGAGCAGTTCTTC. This sequence joins TRBV7-1 and TRBJ2-1; TRBD1 matches 12 bases. TRBV7-1 is labeled an ORF, and its function is uncertain. The V segment lost 3 bases and the J segment 4 bases; nucleotides outside the gene matches: 22. The CDR3 has 22 amino acids.

The genes are TRBV6-7 and TRBJ2-4, with TRBD1 identical over 8 bases. TRBV6-7 is identified as an open reading frame with a role that is uncertain. This CDR3 region has 10 residues. The trim removed 6 bases at V and 15 bases at J, leaving 4 bases unmatched. CDR3 bases: TGTGCCAGCAGCGGGACAGGTCCGTACTTC. It is translated as CASSGTGPYF.

This clonotype was observed a few times. The V gene is TRBV7-9, the J gene TRBJ2-3, with 12 positions matching TRBD1. J was trimmed by 3 bases and V by 4 bases; bases with no gene match: 2. Germline V lookup: CDR1 SEHNR, CDR2 FQNEAQ (reference sequence). This CDR3 is built from 15 residues. The CDR3 reads CASSWDRGPTDTQYF. In nucleotides, the CDR3 is TGTGCCAGCAGCTGGGACAGGGGGCCGACAGATACGCAGTATTTT.

This clonotype was counted a few times. The J gene is TRBJ2-3, the V gene TRBV25-1; TRBD2 might be the D (7 bases). Germline loops: CDR1 MGHDK, CDR2 SYGVNS. With 11 bases removed from V and 2 bases from J, the gap between germline ends came to 20 bases. The CDR3 runs 15 residues. CDR3 in DNA: TGTGCCTCAGGAAGGGGGGGGCGAGACACAGATACGCAGTATTTT. As protein: CASGRGGRDTDTQYF.

This chain uses TRBV29-1 with TRBJ1-1, with D unclear. The ends were cut back, 6 bases at V and 8 bases at J, with 10 bases in the middle. The CDR3 has 10 residues. Germline V gene sequence: CDR1 SQVTM, CDR2 ANQGSEA. CDR3 nucleotide sequence: TGCAGCGTGGCCGGCCCCGAAGCTTTCTTT. Translating it yields CSVAGPEAFF.

The chain uses TRBV14 and TRBJ2-5; TRBD2 might be the D (5 bases). Trimming stripped 3 bases from V and 5 bases from J, with 13 bases between. The V gene's germline CDR1 is SGHDN and CDR2 FVKESK. The CDR3 is 14 residues long. CDR3 nucleotides: TGTGCCAGCAGCCAGAGAAGGCGGGTGGAGACCCAGTACTTC. Translating gives CASSQRRRVETQYF.

V gene TRBV7-8 combines with J gene TRBJ2-1; D may be TRBD2 (6 bases). Germline lookup yields CDR1 SGHVS and CDR2 FQNEAQ. This CDR3 spans 13 amino acids. Trimming took 5 bases from V and 8 from J, leaving 13 bases between them. CDR3 sequence: CASSPRRDYEQFF. CDR3 sequence (DNA): TGTGCCAGCAGCCCCCGGCGGGACTATGAGCAGTTCTTC.

J is TRBJ1-3 and V is TRBV5-1; D is unresolved. CDR1 is SGHRS and CDR2 is YFSETQ in the germline V gene. V was cut by 5 bases and J by 2 bases, with 5 bases left in between. The CDR3 consists of 12 residues. Written as DNA, the CDR3 is TGCGCCAGCAGTCCCGCTGGAAACACCATATATTTT. The encoded protein is CASSPAGNTIYF.

This clonotype has just a few counts. The chain uses TRBV3-1 and TRBJ2-1; D possibly corresponds to TRBD1 (6 bases). Per germline, CDR1 LGHDT and CDR2 YNNKEL (reference sequence). Deletions cut 6 bases from V and 3 bases from J, with 18 bases between. The CDR3 is 16 residues long. CDR3: CASSRDTKLGYNEQFF. CDR3 DNA: TGTGCCAGCAGTCGGGACACCAAATTGGGCTACAATGAGCAGTTCTTC.

CDR3 sequence: CASSLVRLAGPGETQYF. The DNA of the CDR3 is TGTGCCAGCAGCTTAGTTCGACTAGCGGGACCGGGGGAGACCCAGTACTTC. The chain couples TRBV7-2 to TRBJ2-5; 11 bases agree with TRBD2. This CDR3 is 17 amino acids long. In germline, CDR1 is SGHTA, CDR2 FQGNSA. V was clipped by 1 base and J by 5 bases; unmatched bases: 9.

V usage is TRBV13 and J usage is TRBJ1-1; D gene unclear. V was shortened by 6 bases and J by 3 bases, with 26 bases between the two germline ends. CDR1 PRHDT and CDR2 FYEKMQ come from the germline V gene (reference sequence). The CDR3 extends over 18 amino acids. The CDR3 spells CASRHTLGWGSRDTEAFF. CDR3 DNA sequence: TGTGCCAGCAGACACACACTAGGGTGGGGAAGTCGGGACACTGAAGCTTTCTTT.

This clonotype was counted only a few times. The rearrangement uses TRBV7-2 and TRBJ1-1; no firm D call. This CDR3 comprises 14 residues. V dropped 1 base and J dropped 0 bases, with 6 bases sitting between them. From germline, CDR1 is SGHTA and CDR2 FQGNSA. The CDR3 loop reads CASSLELMNTEAFF. CDR3 in DNA: TGTGCCAGCAGCTTAGAACTGATGAACACTGAAGCTTTCTTT.

This clonotype was counted at least ten times. V and J are TRBV5-1 and TRBJ2-1; TRBD2 matches at 9 bases. Trimming took 4 bases from V and 8 from J; bases not matched to a gene: 4. This CDR3 spans 13 amino acids. The V gene's germline CDR1 is SGHRS and CDR2 YFSETQ. CDR3 amino acids: CASSPGLADEQFF. The CDR3 DNA reads TGCGCCAGCAGCCCGGGACTAGCCGATGAGCAGTTCTTC.

This clonotype was seen a handful of times. The CDR3 loop is CAAGQAGEKLFF. As DNA, the CDR3 is TGTGCCGCGGGACAGGCGGGAGAAAAACTGTTTTTT. This chain links TRBV10-3 with TRBJ1-4; TRBD1 agrees at 8 bases. V lost 11 bases and J lost 8; bases outside the gene matches: 7. Germline CDR1 is ENHRY and CDR2 is SYGVKD. The CDR3 covers 12 residues.

The chain recombines TRBV11-1 with TRBJ2-1; D not resolved. Germline CDR1 is SGHAT and CDR2 is FQDESV (reference sequence). The ends were cut back, 5 bases at V and 10 bases at J, with 12 bases in the middle. The CDR3 has 12 amino acids. The CDR3 sequence: CASSRDSWEQFF. The CDR3 DNA sequence: TGTGCCAGCAGCCGAGATTCTTGGGAGCAGTTCTTC.

The V call is TRBV6-1, the J call TRBJ2-7; tentatively, D is TRBD1 (6 bases). CDR1 MNHNS and CDR2 SASEGT come from the germline V gene. This CDR3 spans 14 amino acids. The V end lost 5 bases, the J end lost 0 bases, and 11 bases lay between the germline ends. As DNA, the CDR3 is TGTGCCAGCAGTATTACCAGGGGCTCCTACGAGCAGTACTTC. Residues: CASSITRGSYEQYF.

This clonotype was seen at least ten times. The chain has TRBV20-1 and TRBJ2-7, with 12 bases fitting TRBD2. Per the germline V gene, CDR1 is DFQATT and CDR2 is SNEGSKA (reference sequence). This CDR3 is built from 18 residues. Unmatched junction bases numbered 15, after V lost 2 bases and J lost 4 bases. In DNA form, the CDR3 reads TGCAGTGCTAGACCCCTAAATCTAGCGGGAGGGAGTTTTTACGAGCAGTACTTC. Translating gives CSARPLNLAGGSFYEQYF.

The J gene is TRBJ2-7, the V gene TRBV7-3; tentatively, D is TRBD1 or TRBD2 (5 bases each). Deletions cut 5 bases from V and 2 bases from J, with 16 bases between. The length of the CDR3 is 15 residues. CDR1 and CDR2 (germline): SGHTA, FQGTGA. The CDR3 sequence is CASSLSPGTAYEQYF. Written as DNA, the CDR3 is TGTGCCAGCAGCCTCAGCCCCGGGACGGCCTACGAGCAGTACTTC.

J is TRBJ1-4 and V is TRBV18, with D possibly matching TRBD1 (5 bases). The CDR3 is 16 amino acids. V shed 2 bases and J shed 5 bases, with 15 bases lying between them. The V gene's germline CDR1 is KGHSH and CDR2 LQKENI. The CDR3, as DNA: TGTGCCAGCTCACCAGGATCAGGGCAGAAGAATGAAAAACTGTTTTTT. Amino acids: CASSPGSGQKNEKLFF.

This clonotype appeared a few times. This rearrangement joins TRBV18 to TRBJ2-5, with TRBD1 identical over 10 bases. The CDR3 has 16 residues. The V segment lost 1 base and the J segment 0 bases; nucleotides outside the gene matches: 2. From germline, CDR1 is KGHSH and CDR2 LQKENI. In nucleotides, the CDR3 is TGTGCCAGCTCACCACTGGACAGGGGGGACCAAGAGACCCAGTACTTC. Protein product: CASSPLDRGDQETQYF. The full variable domain, completed using reference TRBV18 and TRBJ2-5, is NAGVMQNPRHLVRRRGQEARLRCSPMKGHSHVYWYRQLPEEGLKFMVYLQKENIIDESGMPKERFSAEFPKEGPSILRIQQVVRGDSAAYFCASSPLDRGDQETQYFGPGTRLLVL.

This clonotype was seen repeatedly, ten times or more. The chain is built from TRBV7-2 and TRBJ1-3; D is ambiguous. Trimming pared 0 bases from V and 3 bases from J, leaving 3 bases between. The CDR3 runs 13 residues. Per germline, CDR1 SGHTA and CDR2 FQGNSA. CDR3 bases: TGTGCCAGCAGCTTAGCGGGTGGAAACACCATATATTTT. It specifies CASSLAGGNTIYF. The full variable domain, with the rest looked up from reference TRBV7-2 and TRBJ1-3, is GAGVSQSPSNKVTEKGKDVELRCDPISGHTALYWYRQSLGQGLEFLIYFQGNSAPDKSGLPSDRFSAERTGGSVSTLTIQRTQQEDSAVYLCASSLAGGNTIYFGEGSWLTVV.